The rows below give T cell receptor beta chains drawn from one sample of a study of T-cell memory formation after mild COVID-19. TCRdb passed the 5' RACE reads through MiXCR, listing each CDR3 protein once. The table shows a few hundred thousand distinct CDR3 sequences, with about 20% occurring only once. The material sequenced was PBMCs or a T cell subset sorted from them (not recorded which). The source is an adult woman who had mild COVID-19 (a few samples of this study predate the infection). Cell type and time point are not known. CDR3s include the opening cysteine and the closing phenylalanine or tryptophan. Each record gives: clone size, J gene, V gene, CDR3 protein. Clone size is given for some rows only: seen once, a few or many times, or a class if the clone is expanded.

abundance: few
j_gene: TRBJ2-7
v_gene: TRBV12-3/TRBV12-4
CDR3aa: CASRSGLPNEQYF

abundance: NA
j_gene: TRBJ2-5
v_gene: TRBV11-2
CDR3aa: CASAHEDGLAQYF

abundance: NA
j_gene: TRBJ1-1
v_gene: TRBV11-2
CDR3aa: CASSLVGNEAFF

abundance: few
j_gene: TRBJ2-2
v_gene: TRBV5-1
CDR3aa: CASSFTSGRVTGELFF

abundance: NA
j_gene: TRBJ2-5
v_gene: TRBV11-2
CDR3aa: CASSSRHKLAGTQETQYF

abundance: few
j_gene: TRBJ2-7
v_gene: TRBV27
CDR3aa: CASSFVSVADEQYF

abundance: NA
j_gene: TRBJ2-1
v_gene: TRBV3-1
CDR3aa: CASGGGAYYNEQFF

abundance: few
j_gene: TRBJ1-3
v_gene: TRBV6-5
CDR3aa: CASSSDLGNTIYF

abundance: NA
j_gene: TRBJ1-5
v_gene: TRBV7-9
CDR3aa: CASSLVGPQPQHF

abundance: many
j_gene: TRBJ2-7
v_gene: TRBV5-6
CDR3aa: CASSFTGEQYF

abundance: NA
j_gene: TRBJ1-6
v_gene: TRBV5-1
CDR3aa: CASSLEQGYSPLHF

abundance: NA
j_gene: TRBJ2-5
v_gene: TRBV7-9
CDR3aa: CSSSLGLAGGNQETQYF

abundance: NA
j_gene: TRBJ1-1
v_gene: TRBV7-9
CDR3aa: CASSSSLTGRNTEAFF

abundance: few
j_gene: TRBJ2-1
v_gene: TRBV5-4
CDR3aa: CASSSPLAGGAYNEQFF

abundance: many
j_gene: TRBJ1-1
v_gene: TRBV12-3/TRBV12-4
CDR3aa: CASSPSPGNTEAFF

abundance: few
j_gene: TRBJ2-7
v_gene: TRBV9
CDR3aa: CASSPGYGGYEQYF

abundance: few
j_gene: TRBJ2-7
v_gene: TRBV6-6
CDR3aa: CASSWGRTYEQYF

abundance: NA
j_gene: TRBJ2-7
v_gene: TRBV19
CDR3aa: CASLDGAAEQYF

abundance: few
j_gene: TRBJ2-5
v_gene: TRBV21-1
CDR3aa: CASSKESSGSGNQETQYF

abundance: few
j_gene: TRBJ2-7
v_gene: TRBV5-1
CDR3aa: CASSPTGGKQYF

abundance: many
j_gene: TRBJ1-4
v_gene: TRBV11-2
CDR3aa: CASSVREGGEKLFF

abundance: few
j_gene: TRBJ1-5
v_gene: TRBV5-1
CDR3aa: CASSYSGENQPQHF

abundance: NA
j_gene: TRBJ1-2
v_gene: TRBV20-1
CDR3aa: CSASVGYGYTF

abundance: NA
j_gene: TRBJ2-5
v_gene: TRBV5-1
CDR3aa: CASSPRDRGIKETQYF

abundance: NA
j_gene: TRBJ1-1
v_gene: TRBV7-6
CDR3aa: CASSLDLQSNTEAFF

abundance: NA
j_gene: TRBJ1-1
v_gene: TRBV21-1
CDR3aa: CASSKRDRPNTEAFF

abundance: NA
j_gene: TRBJ1-5
v_gene: TRBV27
CDR3aa: CASSLSAGGFPNQPQHF

abundance: few
j_gene: TRBJ1-2
v_gene: TRBV25-1
CDR3aa: CASSNMGSFSGQGARGYTF

abundance: NA
j_gene: TRBJ1-3
v_gene: TRBV5-6
CDR3aa: CASSLSGQGILGNTIYF

abundance: few
j_gene: TRBJ2-1
v_gene: TRBV24-1
CDR3aa: CATSDLSGPNHNEQFF

abundance: NA
j_gene: TRBJ1-2
v_gene: TRBV7-8
CDR3aa: CASSAQDRGVDYTF

abundance: NA
j_gene: TRBJ2-3
v_gene: TRBV12-3/TRBV12-4
CDR3aa: CASSRSGRVGDTQYF

abundance: NA
j_gene: TRBJ2-7
v_gene: TRBV6-1
CDR3aa: CASTRQGAKQYF

abundance: NA
j_gene: TRBJ2-3
v_gene: TRBV30
CDR3aa: CAWSPPSGYTDTQYF

abundance: few
j_gene: TRBJ2-4
v_gene: TRBV7-9
CDR3aa: CASSLVPASGNKNIQYF